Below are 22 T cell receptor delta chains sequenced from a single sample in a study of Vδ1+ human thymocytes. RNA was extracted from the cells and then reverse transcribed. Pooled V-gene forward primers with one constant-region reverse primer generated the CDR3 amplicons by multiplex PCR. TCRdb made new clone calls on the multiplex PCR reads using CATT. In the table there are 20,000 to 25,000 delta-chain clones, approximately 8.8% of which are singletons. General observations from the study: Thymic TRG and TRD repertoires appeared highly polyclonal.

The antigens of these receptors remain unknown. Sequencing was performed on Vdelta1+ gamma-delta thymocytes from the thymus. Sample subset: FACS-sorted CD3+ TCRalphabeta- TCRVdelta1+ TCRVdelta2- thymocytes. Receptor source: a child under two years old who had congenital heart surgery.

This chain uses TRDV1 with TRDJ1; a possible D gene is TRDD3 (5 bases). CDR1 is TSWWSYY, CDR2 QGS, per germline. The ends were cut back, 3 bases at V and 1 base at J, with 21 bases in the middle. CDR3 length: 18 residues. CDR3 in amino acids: CALGEGLCSGATTDKLIF. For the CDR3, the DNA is TGTGCTCTTGGGGAGGGACTCTGCTCGGGGGCTACCACCGATAAACTCATCTTT.

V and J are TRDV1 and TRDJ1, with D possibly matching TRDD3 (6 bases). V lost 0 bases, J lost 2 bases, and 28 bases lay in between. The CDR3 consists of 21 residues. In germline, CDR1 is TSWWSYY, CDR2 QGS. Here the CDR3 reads CALGELYGALWGLRPTDKLIF. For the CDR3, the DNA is TGTGCTCTTGGGGAACTCTACGGAGCTCTGTGGGGATTACGGCCGACCGATAAACTCATCTTT.

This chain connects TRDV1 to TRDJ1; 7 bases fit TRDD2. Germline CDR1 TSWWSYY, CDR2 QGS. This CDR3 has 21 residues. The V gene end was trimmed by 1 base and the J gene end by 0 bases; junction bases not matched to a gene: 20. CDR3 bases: TGTGCTCTTGGGGAACGTACAAGGGTTCCTACGCAAGGGCCCTACACCGATAAACTCATCTTT. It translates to CALGERTRVPTQGPYTDKLIF.

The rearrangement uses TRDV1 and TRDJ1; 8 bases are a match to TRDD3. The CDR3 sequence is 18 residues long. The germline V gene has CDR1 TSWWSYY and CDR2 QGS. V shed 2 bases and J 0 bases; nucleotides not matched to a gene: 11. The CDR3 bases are TGTGCTCTTGGGGAAGGGTTTACTGGGGGCCACTACACCGATAAACTCATCTTT. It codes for CALGEGFTGGHYTDKLIF.

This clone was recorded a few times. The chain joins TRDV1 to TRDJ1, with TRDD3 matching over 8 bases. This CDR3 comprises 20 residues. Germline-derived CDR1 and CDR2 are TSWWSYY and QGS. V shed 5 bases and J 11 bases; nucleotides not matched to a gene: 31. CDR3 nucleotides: TGTGCTCTTGGGAAAGAACTCCTGCGCCTTCGTTACTGGGGGCCCACCAAGCTCATCTTT. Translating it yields CALGKELLRLRYWGPTKLIF.

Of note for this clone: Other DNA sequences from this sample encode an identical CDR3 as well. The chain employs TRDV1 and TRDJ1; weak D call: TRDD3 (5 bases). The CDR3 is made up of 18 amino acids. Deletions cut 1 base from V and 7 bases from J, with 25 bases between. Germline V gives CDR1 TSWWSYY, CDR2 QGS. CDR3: CALGERSARADIGGKLIF. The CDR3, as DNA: TGTGCTCTTGGGGAACGAAGCGCCCGGGCGGATATCGGGGGTAAACTCATCTTT.

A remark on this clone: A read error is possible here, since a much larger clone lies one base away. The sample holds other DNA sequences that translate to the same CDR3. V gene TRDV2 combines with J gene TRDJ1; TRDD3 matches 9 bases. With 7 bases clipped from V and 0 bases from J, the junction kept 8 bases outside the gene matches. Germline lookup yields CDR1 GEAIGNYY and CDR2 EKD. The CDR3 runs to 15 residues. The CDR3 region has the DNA TGTGCCTGCGCTGGGGGATCAGGGTACACCGATAAACTCATCTTT. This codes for CACAGGSGYTDKLIF.

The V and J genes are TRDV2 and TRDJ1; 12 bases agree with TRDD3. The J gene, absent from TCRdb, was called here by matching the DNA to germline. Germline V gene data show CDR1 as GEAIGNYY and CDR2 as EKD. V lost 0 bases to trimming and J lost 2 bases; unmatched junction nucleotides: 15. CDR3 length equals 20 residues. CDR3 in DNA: TGTGCCTGTGACACCGTTATAGCTGGGGGATACGAAGGGGAAACCGATAAACTCATCTTT. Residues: CACDTVIAGGYEGETDKLIF.

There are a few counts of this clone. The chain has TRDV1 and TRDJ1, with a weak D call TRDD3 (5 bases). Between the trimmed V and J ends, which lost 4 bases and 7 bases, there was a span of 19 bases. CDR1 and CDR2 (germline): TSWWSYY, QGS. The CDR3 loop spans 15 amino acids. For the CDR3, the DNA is TGTGCTCTTGGGGGGGGACCTGGAGTCTTCGGTAAACTCATCTTT. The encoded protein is CALGGGPGVFGKLIF.

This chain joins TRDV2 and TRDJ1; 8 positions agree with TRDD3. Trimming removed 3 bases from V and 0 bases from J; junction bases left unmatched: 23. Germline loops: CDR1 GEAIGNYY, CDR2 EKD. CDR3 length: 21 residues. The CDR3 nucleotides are TGTGCCTGTGACGGCCGTAACTGGAGAGGGATACGATTGTCGTACACCGATAAACTCATCTTT. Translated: CACDGRNWRGIRLSYTDKLIF.

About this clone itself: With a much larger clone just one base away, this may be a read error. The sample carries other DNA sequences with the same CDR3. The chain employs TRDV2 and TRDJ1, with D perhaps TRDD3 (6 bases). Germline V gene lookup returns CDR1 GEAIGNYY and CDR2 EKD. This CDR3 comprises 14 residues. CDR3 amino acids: CACDTVLGPDKLIF. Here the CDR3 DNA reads TGTGCCTGTGACACGGTACTGGGTCCCGATAAGCTCATCTTT.

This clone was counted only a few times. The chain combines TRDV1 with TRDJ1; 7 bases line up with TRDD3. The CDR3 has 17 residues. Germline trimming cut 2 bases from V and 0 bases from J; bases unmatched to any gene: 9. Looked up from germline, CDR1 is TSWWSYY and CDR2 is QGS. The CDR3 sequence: CALGEWGSGGYTDKLIF. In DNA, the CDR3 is TGTGCTCTTGGGGAATGGGGGTCAGGGGGATACACCGATAAACTCATCTTT.

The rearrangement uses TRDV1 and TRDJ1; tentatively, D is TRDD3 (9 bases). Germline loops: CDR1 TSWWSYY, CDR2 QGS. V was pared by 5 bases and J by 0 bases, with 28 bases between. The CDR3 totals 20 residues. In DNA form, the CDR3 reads TGTGCTCTTGGGACCCACCTGGCTTCCTACTCTGGGGGATACACCGATAAACTCATCTTT. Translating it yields CALGTHLASYSGGYTDKLIF.

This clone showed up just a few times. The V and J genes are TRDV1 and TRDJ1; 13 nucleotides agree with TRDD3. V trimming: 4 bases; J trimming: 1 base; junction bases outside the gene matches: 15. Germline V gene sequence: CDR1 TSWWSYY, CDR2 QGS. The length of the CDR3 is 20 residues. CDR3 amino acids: CALGVPTRLGDTRVTDKLIF. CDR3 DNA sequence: TGTGCTCTTGGGGTTCCTACTCGACTGGGGGATACGCGTGTCACCGATAAACTCATCTTT.

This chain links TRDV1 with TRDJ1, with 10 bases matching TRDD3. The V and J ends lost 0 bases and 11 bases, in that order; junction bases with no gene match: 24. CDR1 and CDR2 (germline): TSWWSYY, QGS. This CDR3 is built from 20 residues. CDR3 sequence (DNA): TGTGCTCTTGGGGAACTTCCTATAATCGCCCATACTGGGGGATTCATCGAGCTCATCTTT. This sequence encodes CALGELPIIAHTGGFIELIF.

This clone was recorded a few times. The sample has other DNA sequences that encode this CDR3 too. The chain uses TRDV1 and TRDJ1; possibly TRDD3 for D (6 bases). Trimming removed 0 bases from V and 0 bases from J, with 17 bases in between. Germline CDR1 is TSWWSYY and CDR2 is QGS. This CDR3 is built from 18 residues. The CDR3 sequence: CALGELRGDREYTDKLIF. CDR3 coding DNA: TGTGCTCTTGGGGAACTGAGGGGGGACAGAGAGTACACCGATAAACTCATCTTT.

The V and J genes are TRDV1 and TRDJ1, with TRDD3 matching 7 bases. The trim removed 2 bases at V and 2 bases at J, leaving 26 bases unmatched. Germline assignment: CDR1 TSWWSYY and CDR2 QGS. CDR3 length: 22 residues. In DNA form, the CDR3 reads TGTGCTCTTGGGGAATGCCCCTACCTCTACGACTGGGGAATGGGGGGGACCGATAAACTCATCTTT. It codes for CALGECPYLYDWGMGGTDKLIF.

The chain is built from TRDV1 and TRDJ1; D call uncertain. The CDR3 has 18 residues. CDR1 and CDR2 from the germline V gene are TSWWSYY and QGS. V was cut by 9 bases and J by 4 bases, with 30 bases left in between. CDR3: CALEHFPASGPRYDKLIF. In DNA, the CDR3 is TGTGCTCTCGAGCATTTCCCCGCGTCGGGGCCGAGATACGATAAACTCATCTTT.

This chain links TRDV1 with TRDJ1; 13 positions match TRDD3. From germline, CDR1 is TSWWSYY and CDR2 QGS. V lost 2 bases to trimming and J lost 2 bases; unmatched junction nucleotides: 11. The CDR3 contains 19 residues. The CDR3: CALGERARTGGYETDKLIF. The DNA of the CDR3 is TGTGCTCTTGGGGAAAGGGCCCGTACTGGGGGATACGAAACCGATAAACTCATCTTT.

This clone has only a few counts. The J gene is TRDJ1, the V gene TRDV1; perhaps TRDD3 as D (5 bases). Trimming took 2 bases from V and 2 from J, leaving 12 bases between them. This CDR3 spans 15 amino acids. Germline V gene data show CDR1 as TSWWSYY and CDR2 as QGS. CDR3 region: CALGEEGTRTDKLIF. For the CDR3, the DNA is TGTGCTCTTGGGGAAGAGGGGACGCGGACCGATAAACTCATCTTT.

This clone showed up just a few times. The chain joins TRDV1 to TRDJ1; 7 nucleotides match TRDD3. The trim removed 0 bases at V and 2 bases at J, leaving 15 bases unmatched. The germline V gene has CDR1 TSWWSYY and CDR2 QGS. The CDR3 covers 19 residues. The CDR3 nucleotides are TGTGCTCTTGGGGAACTTGACCTACTGGGGAGTAAAAGGACCGATAAACTCATCTTT. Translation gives CALGELDLLGSKRTDKLIF.

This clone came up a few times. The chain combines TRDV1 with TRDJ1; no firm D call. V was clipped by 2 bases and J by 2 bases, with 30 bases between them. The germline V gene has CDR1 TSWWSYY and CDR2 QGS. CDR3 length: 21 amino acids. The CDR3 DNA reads TGTGCTCTTGGGGAAGGATCGAAGTACCCATCCCGTCTCGGAGAGACCGATAAACTCATCTTT. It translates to CALGEGSKYPSRLGETDKLIF.